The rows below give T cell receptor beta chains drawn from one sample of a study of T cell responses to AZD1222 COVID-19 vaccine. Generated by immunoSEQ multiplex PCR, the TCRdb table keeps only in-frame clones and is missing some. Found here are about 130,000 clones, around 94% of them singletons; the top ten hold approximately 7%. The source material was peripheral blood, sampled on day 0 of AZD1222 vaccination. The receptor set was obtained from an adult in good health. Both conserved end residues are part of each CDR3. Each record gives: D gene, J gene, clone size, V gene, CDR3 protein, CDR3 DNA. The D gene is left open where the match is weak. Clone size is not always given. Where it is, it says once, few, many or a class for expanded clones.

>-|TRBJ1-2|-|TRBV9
CASSSRRSALGGYTF
TGTGCCAGCAGCTCCCGACGGTCCGCCTTGGGGGGCTACACCTTC
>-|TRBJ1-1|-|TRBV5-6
CASSFGGIAEAFF
TGTGCCAGCAGCTTTGGGGGGATCGCTGAAGCTTTCTTT
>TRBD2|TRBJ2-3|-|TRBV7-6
CASSLVGLAGADTQYF
TGTGCCAGCAGCTTAGTGGGGCTAGCGGGAGCAGATACGCAGTATTTT
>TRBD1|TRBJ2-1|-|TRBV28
CASSRDSSYNEQFF
TGTGCCAGCAGTCGGGACAGTTCATACAATGAGCAGTTCTTC
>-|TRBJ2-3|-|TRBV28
CASSLTARTDTQYF
TGTGCCAGCAGTTTAACAGCCCGCACAGATACGCAGTATTTT
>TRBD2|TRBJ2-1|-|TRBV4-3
CASSLGLAANLEQFF
TGCGCCAGCAGCCTTGGACTAGCGGCAAATTTAGAGCAGTTCTTC
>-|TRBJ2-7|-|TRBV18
CASSPSGGLGEQYF
TGTGCCAGCTCACCTTCAGGGGGGTTGGGAGAGCAGTACTTC
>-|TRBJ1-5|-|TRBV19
CASSMAWAPQHF
TGTGCCAGTAGTATGGCGTGGGCGCCCCAGCATTTT
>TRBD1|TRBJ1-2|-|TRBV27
CASSFRQGNYGYTF
TGTGCCAGCAGTTTCAGACAGGGGAACTATGGCTACACCTTC
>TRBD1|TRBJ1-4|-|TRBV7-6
CASSVRQGSEKLFF
TGTGCCAGCAGCGTTCGACAGGGGAGCGAAAAACTGTTTTTT
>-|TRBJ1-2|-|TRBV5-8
CASSQGHYYPYGYTF
TGTGCCAGCAGCCAGGGCCATTATTACCCGTATGGCTACACCTTC
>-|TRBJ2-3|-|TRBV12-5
CASGSSQPPGRSFDTQYF
TGTGCTAGTGGTTCCTCTCAACCGCCGGGACGGAGTTTTGATACGCAGTATTTT
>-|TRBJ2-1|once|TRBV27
CASSFSESSYNEQFF
TGTGCCAGCAGTTTTAGCGAAAGCTCCTACAATGAGCAGTTCTTC
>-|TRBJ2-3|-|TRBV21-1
CASATYSLTDTQYF
TGTGCCAGCGCCACGTATAGCTTGACAGATACGCAGTATTTT
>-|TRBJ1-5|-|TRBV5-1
CASSPEGGASNQPQHF
TGCGCCAGCAGCCCTGAGGGGGGGGCAAGCAATCAGCCCCAGCATTTT
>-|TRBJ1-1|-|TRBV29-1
CSVATPQAFF
TGCAGCGTTGCGACTCCTCAAGCTTTCTTT
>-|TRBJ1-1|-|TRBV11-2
CASSLEGIYTEAFF
TGTGCCAGCAGCTTAGAAGGGATATACACTGAAGCTTTCTTT
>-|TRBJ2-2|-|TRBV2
CASSTSTDGELFF
TGTGCCAGCAGTACTAGCACCGACGGGGAGCTGTTTTTT
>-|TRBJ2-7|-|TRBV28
CASSLGGRYEQYF
TGTGCCAGCAGTTTAGGGGGCCGGTACGAGCAGTACTTC